This T cell receptor (beta chain) was captured in a study of cytomegalovirus exposure and HLA in healthy donors. Study summary: HLA-typed donors contributed about 85 million unique TCRs, which were held in an early data release. Study conclusions and caveats: Among CMV-associated TCR beta chains, most appeared HLA-restricted in a later analysis. In a later analysis, at a false discovery rate of 0.05, 17,000 or so TCR beta sequences were associated with HLA alleles. Productive status was seen about 87% or about 30% of the time for most TCR beta V segments in an earlier analysis.

The CDR3 has 15 residues. This PCR relied on a set of 60 Vbeta primers and 13 Jbeta primers. Sequenced by immunoSEQ multiplex PCR; TCRdb stores in-frame clones only, minus some. This sample has 90,000 to 120,000 clones, with 81% found just once. This clone was observed a handful of times. What it binds is unknown. The V gene is TRBV21-1, the J gene TRBJ1-2; TRBD1, as called in the table, went unchecked against the DNA. TRBV21-1 is described as a pseudogene. The TCR comes from a man aged 30-40 years in good health and CMV-seronegative. Material: PBMCs. The CDR3 protein is CASSKALDRDYGYTF. The CDR3 coding sequence is TGTGCCAGCAGCAAAGCGCTCGACAGGGATTATGGCTACACCTTC.